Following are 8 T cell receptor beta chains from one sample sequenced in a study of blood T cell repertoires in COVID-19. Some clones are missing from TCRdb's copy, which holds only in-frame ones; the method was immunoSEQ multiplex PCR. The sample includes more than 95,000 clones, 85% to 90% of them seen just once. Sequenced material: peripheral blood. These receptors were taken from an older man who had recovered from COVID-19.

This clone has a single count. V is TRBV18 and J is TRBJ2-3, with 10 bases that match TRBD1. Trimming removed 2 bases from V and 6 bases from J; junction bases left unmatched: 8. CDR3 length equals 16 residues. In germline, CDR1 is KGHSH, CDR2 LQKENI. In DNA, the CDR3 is TGTGCCAGCTCACCAGCCAGGGACAGGGGAGGCGATACGCAGTATTTT. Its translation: CASSPARDRGGDTQYF.

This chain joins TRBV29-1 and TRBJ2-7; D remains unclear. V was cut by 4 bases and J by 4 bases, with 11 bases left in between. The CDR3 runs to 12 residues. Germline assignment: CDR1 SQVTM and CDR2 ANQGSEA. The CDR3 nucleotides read TGCAGCGTTGTGGCCCGCAAGTACGAGCAGTACTTC. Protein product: CSVVARKYEQYF.

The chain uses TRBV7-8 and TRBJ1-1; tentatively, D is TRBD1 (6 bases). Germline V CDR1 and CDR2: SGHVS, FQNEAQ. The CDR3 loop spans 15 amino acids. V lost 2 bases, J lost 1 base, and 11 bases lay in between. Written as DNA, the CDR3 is TGTGCCAGCAGCTTAAGGGGGGGCGAGAACACTGAAGCTTTCTTT. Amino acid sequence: CASSLRGGENTEAFF. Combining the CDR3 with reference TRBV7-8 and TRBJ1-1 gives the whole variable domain GAGVSQSPRYKVAKRGQDVALRCDPISGHVSLFWYQQALGQGPEFLTYFQNEAQLDKSGLPSDRFFAERPEGSVSTLKIQRTQQEDSAVYLCASSLRGGENTEAFFGQGTRLTVV.

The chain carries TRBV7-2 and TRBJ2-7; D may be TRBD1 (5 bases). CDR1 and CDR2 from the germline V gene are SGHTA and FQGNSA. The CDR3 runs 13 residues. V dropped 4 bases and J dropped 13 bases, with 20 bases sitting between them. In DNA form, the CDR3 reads TGTGCCAGCAGCTCGAGGACCGCCAACAGGCAATACTTC. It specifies CASSSRTANRQYF. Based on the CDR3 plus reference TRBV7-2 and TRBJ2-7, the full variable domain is GAGVSQSPSNKVTEKGKDVELRCDPISGHTALYWYRQSLGQGLEFLIYFQGNSAPDKSGLPSDRFSAERTGGSVSTLTIQRTQQEDSAVYLCASSSRTANRQYFGPGTRLTVT.

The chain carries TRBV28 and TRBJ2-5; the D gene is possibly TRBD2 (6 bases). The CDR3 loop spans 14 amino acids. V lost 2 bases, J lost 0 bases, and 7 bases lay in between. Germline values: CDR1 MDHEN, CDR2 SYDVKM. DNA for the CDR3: TGTGCCAGCAGTTTAGGAGGGGACCAAGAGACCCAGTACTTC. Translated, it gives CASSLGGDQETQYF.

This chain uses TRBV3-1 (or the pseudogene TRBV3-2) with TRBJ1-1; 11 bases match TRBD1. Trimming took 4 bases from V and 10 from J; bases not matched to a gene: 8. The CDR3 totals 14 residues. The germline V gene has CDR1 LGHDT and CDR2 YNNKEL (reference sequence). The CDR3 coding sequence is TGTGCCAGCAGCCGCGGGACAGGGGGAGGAGGAGCTTTCTTT. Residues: CASSRGTGGGGAFF.

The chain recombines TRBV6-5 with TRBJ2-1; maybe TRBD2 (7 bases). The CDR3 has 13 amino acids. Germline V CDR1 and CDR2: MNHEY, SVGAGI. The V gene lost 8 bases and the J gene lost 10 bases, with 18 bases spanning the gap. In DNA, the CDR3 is TGTGCCAGCGCGGGGGCAGGGATGAAGGAGCAGTTCTTC. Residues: CASAGAGMKEQFF.

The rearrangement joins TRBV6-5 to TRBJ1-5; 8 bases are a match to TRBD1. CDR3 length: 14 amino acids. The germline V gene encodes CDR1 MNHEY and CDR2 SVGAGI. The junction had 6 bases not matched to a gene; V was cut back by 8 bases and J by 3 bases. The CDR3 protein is CASRPQGANQPQHF. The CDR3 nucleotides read TGTGCCAGCCGACCTCAGGGGGCCAATCAGCCCCAGCATTTT.